This T cell receptor (beta chain) was retrieved from a study of T cell clonotyping in hematopoietic cell transplantation. Study-wide results and caveats: Recipient TCR diversity dropped after transplant; expanded clonotypes rose from day 30 to 180. CD4 and CD8 repertoire contributions could not be separated without sorting.

Germline CDR1 is MNHNY and CDR2 is SVGAGI (reference sequence). This CDR3 is 13 amino acids long. Unmatched junction bases numbered 7, after V lost 10 bases and J lost 3 bases. As to this clone: The antigen is unknown.

Produced via immunoSEQ multiplex PCR; TCRdb's table is partial and in-frame only. Among about 36,000 clones listed, approximately 89% were seen once. The sample comprised peripheral blood mononuclear cells. The chain is built from TRBV6-6 and TRBJ2-7; TRBD2 agrees at 9 bases. This clonotype was sampled from a woman between 35 and 50 years old in good health. Some clones in this sample may be carry-over from other donors' samples. The CDR3 nucleotides are TGTGCCACCCGACTAGCGGAGAACTACGAGCAGTACTTC. Its protein is CATRLAENYEQYF.